This TCR beta chain was captured in a study of blood T cells in healthy people across ages. General observations from the study: The recorded TCR beta diversity per million T cells decreased in a roughly linear manner with age. Long-lived donors had more naive CD4+ cells and higher diversity than aged donors.

V lost 4 bases, J lost 4 bases, and 12 bases lay in between. The CDR3 has 13 amino acids. Per germline, CDR1 SQVTM and CDR2 ANQGSEA. This clonotype was detected a few times. Its antigen is unidentified. Using a J-beta primer mix together with a sample-barcoded 5' primer, a second PCR was run for about 6 to 12 cycles. TCRdb re-called the 5' RACE reads through MiXCR, storing one row per CDR3 protein. This sample has over 700,000 distinct CDR3 sequences, with just under 25% found just once. The same specimen was also included in a second study, on T cells of mothers and their children.

V usage is TRBV29-1 and J usage is TRBJ2-3, with no clear D. This receptor was taken from a boy aged 5-17 years in good health. The source material was blood. The CDR3: CSVVRSGADTQYF. CDR3 DNA sequence: TGCAGCGTTGTAAGATCTGGCGCAGATACGCAGTATTTT.